One sample yielded the 26 T cell receptor beta chains listed below, sequenced in a study of T cell repertoires in cytomegalovirus infection. From the reads, TCRdb called clonotypes with MiXCR, one entry per CDR3 protein. In the table there are 200,000 to 300,000 distinct CDR3 sequences, roughly 10% of which are singletons. What was sequenced was PBMCs. The receptors were gathered from a human donor in good health (CMV status not recorded). Some clones in this sample may be carry-over from other donors' samples.

V gene TRBV20-1 combines with J gene TRBJ2-7; unclear D gene. The CDR3 is 14 residues long. With 5 bases removed from V and 0 bases from J, the gap between germline ends came to 14 bases. Per the germline V gene, CDR1 is DFQATT and CDR2 is SNEGSKA (reference sequence). This CDR3 is CSAPRPKSSYEQYF. Written as DNA, the CDR3 is TGCAGTGCTCCCAGACCGAAGAGCTCCTACGAGCAGTACTTC.

DNA of the CDR3: TGTGCCAGCAGTGTTGGGACAGGGGGCTACAATGAGCAGTTCTTC. Residues: CASSVGTGGYNEQFF. The rearrangement uses TRBV6-4 and TRBJ2-1, with 11 positions matching TRBD1. V dropped 4 bases and J dropped 3; count of bases not matched to a gene: 2. Germline CDR1 reads MRHNA; CDR2 reads SNTAGT. The CDR3 contains 15 residues.

In this sample, this clonotype turned up many times. The rearrangement joins TRBV7-2 to TRBJ2-7; D might be TRBD2 (5 bases). CDR1 SGHTA and CDR2 FQGNSA come from the germline V gene. This CDR3 is built from 13 residues. V dropped 7 bases and J dropped 6 bases, with 16 bases sitting between them. CDR3 in DNA: TGTGCCAGCAATGCCAGGAGGTTCTCCGAGCAGTACTTC. As protein: CASNARRFSEQYF.

This clonotype was counted at least ten times. The chain employs TRBV7-6 and TRBJ2-2; D unresolved. The ends were cut back, 2 bases at V and 6 bases at J, with 7 bases in the middle. Germline lookup yields CDR1 SGHVS and CDR2 FNYEAQ. This CDR3 spans 13 amino acids. The CDR3 sequence: CASSLRPAGELFF. In DNA form, the CDR3 reads TGTGCCAGCAGCTTACGACCGGCCGGGGAGCTGTTTTTT.

The table lists this clonotype with many counts. The chain employs TRBV7-2 and TRBJ1-4; D might be TRBD1 (5 bases). From germline, CDR1 is SGHTA and CDR2 FQGNSA. V lost 5 bases and J lost 0, with 7 bases in between. The CDR3 has 14 residues. The CDR3 is CASSDRPTNEKLFF. The CDR3 DNA follows: TGTGCCAGCAGCGACAGACCAACTAATGAAAAACTGTTTTTT. Based on the CDR3 plus reference TRBV7-2 and TRBJ1-4, the full variable domain is GAGVSQSPSNKVTEKGKDVELRCDPISGHTALYWYRQSLGQGLEFLIYFQGNSAPDKSGLPSDRFSAERTGGSVSTLTIQRTQQEDSAVYLCASSDRPTNEKLFFGSGTQLSVL.

This clonotype was picked up many times. The chain recombines TRBV20-1 with TRBJ2-1, with 10 nucleotides matching TRBD1. Losses at the gene ends were 0 bases for V and 7 bases for J; bases not matched to a gene: 9. The germline gives CDR1 DFQATT, CDR2 SNEGSKA (reference sequence). The CDR3 extends over 16 amino acids. DNA of the CDR3: TGCAGTGCTAGAGATTTGGGGACAGGGGCGGAGAATGAGCAGTTCTTC. This encodes CSARDLGTGAENEQFF.

This clonotype was detected many times. J is TRBJ2-1 and V is TRBV4-3; a possible D gene is TRBD2 (6 bases). This CDR3 contains 17 residues. The V end was cut by 0 bases, the J end by 5 bases, with 17 bases between. CDR1 is LGHNA and CDR2 is YSLEER in the germline V gene. CDR3 region: CASSQDFRRGPNNEQFF. DNA for the CDR3: TGCGCCAGCAGCCAAGATTTCCGGAGGGGCCCTAACAATGAGCAGTTCTTC.

This clonotype occurred many times. The chain carries TRBV19 and TRBJ1-4; D remains ambiguous. This CDR3 has 12 amino acids. The germline gives CDR1 LNHDA, CDR2 SQIVND (reference sequence). The V and J ends lost 8 bases and 8 bases respectively, with 12 bases between them. CDR3 residues: CASSNRAEKLFF. The CDR3, as DNA: TGTGCCAGTTCGAATCGGGCGGAAAAACTGTTTTTT.

This clonotype was observed many times. The V call is TRBV7-6, the J call TRBJ2-3; 10 bases map to TRBD2. CDR3 length: 16 amino acids. V lost 2 bases, J lost 3 bases, and 5 bases stayed unmatched. Per germline, CDR1 SGHVS and CDR2 FNYEAQ. The CDR3 sequence: CASSLSAGGRTDTQYF. DNA for the CDR3: TGTGCCAGCAGCTTATCAGCGGGGGGGCGGACAGATACGCAGTATTTT. Variable domain in full (rest from reference TRBV7-6 and TRBJ2-3): GAGVSQSPRYKVTKRGQDVALRCDPISGHVSLYWYRQALGQGPEFLTYFNYEAQQDKSGLPNDRFSAERPEGSISTLTIQRTEQRDSAMYRCASSLSAGGRTDTQYFGPGTRLTVL.

This clonotype showed up many times. V and J are TRBV7-2 and TRBJ1-2; D perhaps matches TRBD1 (6 bases). V gave up 3 bases and J gave up 7 bases, with 15 bases separating them. The CDR3 sequence is 14 residues long. CDR1 and CDR2 from the germline V gene are SGHTA and FQGNSA. The CDR3 DNA sequence: TGTGCCAGCAGCTTCCCGGAGGGGGTATTTGGCTACACCTTC. It translates to CASSFPEGVFGYTF.

This clonotype came up a few times. The chain employs TRBV28 and TRBJ2-1, with 8 bases lining up with TRBD2. This CDR3 spans 17 amino acids. CDR1 and CDR2 (germline): MDHEN, SYDVKM. V lost 1 base, J lost 9 bases, and 14 bases stayed unmatched. The DNA for the CDR3 is TGTGCCAGCAGTTTATTACGACTAGCGAGGGATCTTAGTGAGCAGTTCTTC. It translates to CASSLLRLARDLSEQFF.

Ten or more counts support this clonotype. This rearrangement joins TRBV28 to TRBJ2-3; possibly TRBD1 or TRBD2 for D (7 bases each). Looked up from germline, CDR1 is MDHEN and CDR2 is SYDVKM. The CDR3 contains 16 residues. V was clipped by 6 bases and J by 4 bases, with 20 bases between them. CDR3 coding DNA: TGTGCCAGCAGGTCGCAGGGGGGGGTAGGTCCAGATACGCAGTATTTT. Amino acids: CASRSQGGVGPDTQYF. Filled out from reference TRBV28 and TRBJ2-3, the complete variable domain reads DVKVTQSSRYLVKRTGEKVFLECVQDMDHENMFWYRQDPGLGLRLIYFSYDVKMKEKGDIPEGYSVSREKKERFSLILESASTNQTSMYLCASRSQGGVGPDTQYFGPGTRLTVL.

This clonotype was detected once. The conserved phenylalanine or tryptophan is not found at the CDR3 terminus, so this likely reflects a read error. V and J are TRBV20-1 and TRBJ2-3; possible D gene TRBD2, 7 bases. The CDR3 loop spans 13 amino acids. Germline CDR1 reads DFQATT; CDR2 reads SNEGSKA (reference sequence). Trimming removed 6 bases from V and 3 bases from J, with 13 bases in between. The CDR3 DNA reads TGCAGTGCCACGGGGGGCCCGACAGATACGCAGTATTCT. Protein sequence: CSATGGPTDTQYS.

This clonotype has only a few counts. The CDR3 spells CASRGQGQTDTQYF. The DNA for the CDR3 is TGTGCCAGCAGGGGACAGGGGCAAACAGATACGCAGTATTTT. The rearrangement joins TRBV7-9 to TRBJ2-3; 10 nucleotides match TRBD1. Germline-derived CDR1 and CDR2 are SEHNR and FQNEAQ (reference sequence). The CDR3 extends over 14 amino acids. The V and J ends lost 6 bases and 3 bases, in that order; junction bases with no gene match: 3. Full variable domain (outside the CDR3, taken from reference TRBV7-9 and TRBJ2-3): DTGVSQNPRHKITKRGQNVTFRCDPISEHNRLYWYRQTLGQGPEFLTYFQNEAQLEKSRLLSDRFSAERPKGSFSTLEIQRTEQGDSAMYLCASRGQGQTDTQYFGPGTRLTVL.

This clonotype has just a few counts. The chain has TRBV20-1 and TRBJ1-1, with D perhaps TRBD1 (5 bases). Between the trimmed V and J ends, which lost 3 bases and 0 bases, there was a span of 11 bases. CDR3 length: 14 residues. In germline, CDR1 is DFQATT, CDR2 SNEGSKA (reference sequence). The CDR3 loop reads CSASWAGLNTEAFF. The CDR3 DNA reads as TGCAGTGCTAGTTGGGCGGGGCTGAACACTGAAGCTTTCTTT.

The genes are TRBV5-6 and TRBJ1-5; TRBD1 is a possible D gene (5 bases). V lost 1 base to trimming and J lost 7 bases, with 12 bases between them. The CDR3 covers 14 residues. Germline V gives CDR1 SGHDT, CDR2 YYEEEE. The CDR3 sequence is CASSLRGIGQPQHF. The CDR3 region has the DNA TGTGCCAGCAGCTTGAGGGGTATAGGCCAGCCCCAGCATTTT.

This clonotype was seen ten or more times. The chain carries TRBV7-2 and TRBJ2-5, with 8 nucleotides matching TRBD2. The CDR3 consists of 15 residues. CDR1 and CDR2 (germline): SGHTA, FQGNSA. The J segment lost 2 bases and the V segment lost 5 bases, leaving 7 bases of the junction unmatched. CDR3 amino acids: CASSPPGGGQETQYF. The CDR3 nucleotides are TGTGCCAGCAGCCCTCCCGGCGGGGGGCAAGAGACCCAGTACTTC.

This clonotype was seen a few times. This chain's CDR3 is CASSRKPYNEQFF. CDR3 DNA sequence: TGTGCCAGCAGCCGAAAGCCCTACAATGAGCAGTTCTTC. The gene calls are TRBV27 and TRBJ2-1; D uncertain. V was cut by 6 bases and J by 2 bases, with 8 bases left in between. The CDR3 is 13 amino acids. CDR1 and CDR2 from the germline V gene are MNHEY and SMNVEV (reference sequence).

V gene TRBV2 combines with J gene TRBJ2-2; D not resolved. This CDR3 spans 14 amino acids. Germline CDR1 reads SNHLY; CDR2 reads FYNNEI. Between the trimmed V and J ends, which lost 10 bases and 6 bases, there was a span of 18 bases. The CDR3 coding sequence is TGTGCCACCCAAGTTGTTAGCTCTCCCGGGGAGCTGTTTTTT. Protein sequence: CATQVVSSPGELFF.

This clonotype was observed many times. The chain joins TRBV7-2 to TRBJ1-3; D might be TRBD1 (6 bases). This CDR3 has 18 amino acids. Germline loops: CDR1 SGHTA, CDR2 FQGNSA. V was clipped by 5 bases and J by 1 base, with 21 bases between them. The chain's CDR3 is CASSEPPTGFYSGNTIYF. The CDR3 DNA reads TGTGCCAGCAGCGAGCCGCCAACAGGGTTTTATTCTGGAAACACCATATATTTT.

This clonotype has at least ten counts. The chain couples TRBV11-2 to TRBJ1-1, with 7 bases fitting TRBD1. Trimming removed 5 bases from V and 1 base from J; junction bases left unmatched: 4. Germline-derived CDR1 and CDR2 are SGHAT and FQNNGV. The CDR3 is 14 amino acids. In nucleotides, the CDR3 is TGTGCCAGCAGCCCTAACAGGGGGAACACTGAAGCTTTCTTT. Its translation: CASSPNRGNTEAFF. Full variable domain (rest looked up from reference TRBV11-2 and TRBJ1-1): EAGVAQSPRYKIIEKRQSVAFWCNPISGHATLYWYQQILGQGPKLLIQFQNNGVVDDSQLPKDRFSAERLKGVDSTLKIQPAKLEDSAVYLCASSPNRGNTEAFFGQGTRLTVV.

This clonotype was observed a few times. This chain connects TRBV5-1 to TRBJ2-6; D gene ambiguous. V dropped 4 bases and J dropped 0 bases, with 17 bases sitting between them. The CDR3 is 18 amino acids. The germline V gene encodes CDR1 SGHRS and CDR2 YFSETQ. The CDR3 coding sequence is TGCGCCAGCAGCCGGGTCCTGATAAACACCTCTGGGGCCAACGTCCTGACTTTC. Translating it yields CASSRVLINTSGANVLTF.

This clonotype was picked up a small number of times. The V and J genes are TRBV10-3 and TRBJ2-7; the D is unclear. Germline V lookup: CDR1 ENHRY, CDR2 SYGVKD. CDR3 length: 13 amino acids. V lost 8 bases, J lost 0 bases, and 11 bases lay in between. DNA of the CDR3: TGTGCCATCGCGGAGAGTTACTCCTACGAGCAGTACTTC. Amino acid sequence: CAIAESYSYEQYF.

V and J are TRBV20-1 and TRBJ1-6; D is unresolved. Between the trimmed V and J ends, which lost 3 bases and 1 base, there was a span of 13 bases. Germline loops: CDR1 DFQATT, CDR2 SNEGSKA (reference sequence). CDR3 length equals 16 residues. Written as DNA, the CDR3 is TGCAGTGCTAGGTCAATGGAAGTGTCCTATAATTCACCCCTCCACTTT. Its protein is CSARSMEVSYNSPLHF.

J is TRBJ2-5 and V is TRBV6-2 or TRBV6-3; 12 bases align to TRBD2. Trimming took 6 bases from V and 4 from J; bases not matched to a gene: 9. The CDR3 has 16 residues. Germline lookup yields CDR1 MNHEY and CDR2 SVGEGT. The CDR3 DNA is TGTGCCAGCAGAGCTCTAGCGGGAGGGCCTCGAGAGACCCAGTACTTC. Translated, it gives CASRALAGGPRETQYF.

This chain uses TRBV28 with TRBJ1-5; maybe TRBD1 (6 bases). Deletions cut 4 bases from V and 4 bases from J, with 8 bases between. The CDR3 has 13 amino acids. In germline, CDR1 is MDHEN, CDR2 SYDVKM. CDR3 sequence reads: CASSYRVNQPQHF. The CDR3 nucleotides are TGTGCCAGCAGTTACAGGGTTAATCAGCCCCAGCATTTT.